These 19 T cell receptor beta chains were all obtained from the same sample, sequenced in a study of blood T cells in healthy people across ages (dated by TCRdb to 2015 to 2017). Receptor amplification or capture employed 5' RACE. The instrument given in TCRdb is Illumina HiSeq 2500. A second PCR of about 7 to 12 cycles was run with a J-beta primer mix and a sample-barcoded 5' primer. The public reads were run again by TCRdb, first through fastp at Q25 and then through MiXCR, and only productive beta chains were kept. Merged by CDR3 protein, the rows form single entries marked with the most common genes and DNA. For this sample the table gives some 890,000 distinct CDR3 sequences, of which almost 30% were detected only once. The top ten hold roughly 10% of the sample. The sample also formed part of further work on T cells of mothers and their children.

The sample taken for sequencing was blood. The origin of the receptors is a middle-aged woman in good health.

The chain is built from TRBV12-3 or TRBV12-4 and TRBJ2-5, with a possible D match to TRBD1 (7 bases). Trimming shortened V by 8 bases and J by 11 bases, and 18 bases separated the two germline ends. This CDR3 contains 12 residues. DNA for the CDR3: TGTGCCAGCGGTTCAGGGGGGCATGAGCAGTACTTC. Translating it yields CASGSGGHEQYF.

This clonotype occurred a few times. V gene TRBV5-1 combines with J gene TRBJ2-3; no firm D call. This CDR3 comprises 14 residues. Looked up from germline, CDR1 is SGHRS and CDR2 is YFSETQ. The V end was cut by 0 bases, the J end by 0 bases, with 5 bases between. The CDR3 nucleotides are TGCGCCAGCAGCTTGGCCAGGAGCACAGATACGCAGTATTTT. Encoded protein: CASSLARSTDTQYF.

Remarks on this clonotype: A much larger clonotype is one base distant, so this may be a read error. V and J are TRBV29-1 and TRBJ2-4; D possibly corresponds to TRBD2 (6 bases). The CDR3 totals 12 residues. In germline, CDR1 is SQVTM, CDR2 ANQGSEA. The CDR3 loop is CTGGGAHNEQYF. The CDR3 DNA follows: TGCACCGGCGGAGGGGCTCACAATGAGCAGTACTTC.

This clonotype was found many times. V usage is TRBV29-1 and J usage is TRBJ2-5; D unresolved. Germline-derived CDR1 and CDR2 are SQVTM and ANQGSEA. Trimming took 4 bases from V and 2 from J, leaving 11 bases between them. The CDR3 is 13 residues long. CDR3 sequence: CSVVPAGQETQYF. The CDR3 bases are TGCAGCGTTGTCCCGGCAGGTCAAGAGACCCAGTACTTC.

This clonotype was picked up many times. The V gene is TRBV20-1, the J gene TRBJ2-1; D ambiguous. Trimming shortened V by 5 bases and J by 8 bases, and 13 bases separated the two germline ends. The V gene's germline CDR1 is DFQATT and CDR2 SNEGSKA (reference sequence). This CDR3 is built from 12 residues. The CDR3 region is CSAQWSVDEQFF. CDR3 nucleotide sequence: TGCAGTGCTCAGTGGTCCGTGGATGAGCAGTTCTTC.

The genes are TRBV6-1 and TRBJ2-1, with TRBD2 identical over 7 bases. After removal of 1 base from V and 9 bases from J, the junction contained 6 bases not matched to a gene. This CDR3 has 14 amino acids. From germline, CDR1 is MNHNS and CDR2 SASEGT. The CDR3 sequence: CASSEVGGWIEQFF. CDR3 bases: TGTGCCAGCAGTGAAGTCGGGGGGTGGATTGAGCAGTTCTTC.

This clonotype was seen a few times. The V call is TRBV5-1, the J call TRBJ2-1; D is possibly TRBD2 (6 bases). This CDR3 region has 16 residues. CDR1 is SGHRS and CDR2 is YFSETQ in the germline V gene. The V and J ends lost 0 bases and 7 bases respectively, with 17 bases between them. CDR3 sequence: CASSLAEGRNWNEQFF. The CDR3 coding sequence is TGCGCCAGCAGCTTGGCGGAGGGCAGGAACTGGAATGAGCAGTTCTTC.

Ten or more counts support this clonotype. CDR3 bases: TGCAGCGTGAATGGACTAGCGGGGGGTCTTGAGCAGTTCTTC. This translates into CSVNGLAGGLEQFF. V and J are TRBV29-1 and TRBJ2-1; 14 bases match TRBD2. Germline V lookup: CDR1 SQVTM, CDR2 ANQGSEA. The CDR3 consists of 14 residues. The trim removed 6 bases at V and 9 bases at J, leaving 7 bases unmatched.

As regards this clonotype: A read error may account for a junction end that differs from germline. The rearrangement links TRBV28 to TRBJ2-7; 7 nucleotides agree with TRBD2. Germline V gene data show CDR1 as MDHEN and CDR2 as SYDVKM. The length of the CDR3 is 16 residues. CDR3 region: CASSLITTSRGYGQYF. CDR3 DNA sequence: TGTGCCAGCAGTTTAATTACGACTAGCCGGGGCTACGGGCAGTACTTC.

This clonotype was observed a handful of times. V gene TRBV24-1 combines with J gene TRBJ2-1; D unclear. Trimming left V 3 bases short and J 11 bases short, with 13 bases between. Looked up from germline, CDR1 is KGHDR and CDR2 is SFDVKD. The CDR3 has 13 residues. The CDR3 protein is CATSDTTCSQQFF. DNA of the CDR3: TGTGCCACCAGTGATACGACATGCTCACAGCAGTTCTTC.

In this sample, this clonotype turned up many times. V usage is TRBV5-1 and J usage is TRBJ2-7; D gene unclear. In germline, CDR1 is SGHRS, CDR2 YFSETQ. V was pared by 2 bases and J by 7 bases, with 7 bases between. The CDR3 is 11 amino acids. The CDR3 here is CASSFNEEQYF. CDR3 coding DNA: TGCGCCAGCAGCTTCAATGAGGAGCAGTACTTC.

The rearrangement uses TRBV12-3 or TRBV12-4 and TRBJ1-1, with 11 bases identical to TRBD1. The ends lost 4 bases at V and 9 bases at J; junction bases unmatched: 16. This CDR3 contains 17 residues. CDR3 coding DNA: TGTGCCAGCAGTTCCCCCTCGGACAGGGGGCAATCGCGTCAAGCTTTCTTT. It encodes CASSSPSDRGQSRQAFF.

This clonotype was observed a handful of times. This may come from a read error, since a much larger clone is one base off. CDR3 region: CASSIEGQSLSDEQYF. The CDR3 DNA reads TGCGCCAGCAGCATCGAGGGACAGAGCCTTTCGGATGAGCAGTACTTC. J is TRBJ2-4 and V is TRBV5-1; 7 bases are shared with TRBD1. The CDR3 runs to 16 residues. Unmatched junction bases numbered 20, after V lost 4 bases and J lost 13 bases. The germline CDR1 and CDR2 sequences are SGHRS and YFSETQ.

This clonotype occurred many times. The chain has TRBV24-1 and TRBJ2-1; no clear D gene. This CDR3 is 13 amino acids long. The V end was cut by 0 bases, the J end by 5 bases, with 4 bases between. The germline V gene encodes CDR1 KGHDR and CDR2 SFDVKD. The CDR3 reads CATSDLGNNEQFF. For the CDR3, the DNA is TGTGCCACCAGTGATTTGGGAAACAATGAGCAGTTCTTC.

This clonotype was detected a few times. This chain links TRBV25-1 with TRBJ2-1; no firm D call. Trimming removed 6 bases from V and 6 bases from J, with 12 bases in between. The CDR3 contains 13 residues. Germline V gene sequence: CDR1 MGHDK, CDR2 SYGVNS. CDR3 in DNA: TGTGCCAGCAGGGGAAAGGGTGGCAATGAGCAGTTCTTC. It is translated as CASRGKGGNEQFF.

The chain is built from TRBV12-3 or TRBV12-4 and TRBJ1-6; D gene unclear. The CDR3 covers 16 residues. Trimming pared 0 bases from V and 9 bases from J, leaving 15 bases between. In DNA, the CDR3 is TGTGCCAGCAGTTTAGCGGTGACGGTGGGGAGTTCACCCCTCCACTTT. It encodes CASSLAVTVGSSPLHF.

This chain links TRBV7-2 with TRBJ2-1; D perhaps matches TRBD2 (5 bases). With 6 bases removed from V and 9 bases from J, the gap between germline ends came to 12 bases. Germline assignment: CDR1 SGHTA and CDR2 FQGNSA. The CDR3 contains 12 residues. CDR3 DNA: TGTGCCAGCAGTCGGGGTTGGGGTGAGCAGTTCTTC. Protein sequence: CASSRGWGEQFF. Supplemented by reference TRBV7-2 and TRBJ2-1, the full variable domain reads GAGVSQSPSNKVTEKGKDVELRCDPISGHTALYWYRQSLGQGLEFLIYFQGNSAPDKSGLPSDRFSAERTGGSVSTLTIQRTQQEDSAVYLCASSRGWGEQFFGPGTRLTVL.

This clonotype was counted many times. The chain carries TRBV3-1 and TRBJ2-5; 10 bases are shared with TRBD2. The CDR3 consists of 16 residues. J lost 0 bases, V lost 2 bases, and 3 bases had no gene match. The germline V gene has CDR1 LGHDT and CDR2 YNNKEL (reference sequence). The CDR3 spells CASSQRAGGYQETQYF. In nucleotides, the CDR3 is TGTGCCAGCAGCCAACGAGCGGGGGGGTACCAAGAGACCCAGTACTTC.

This chain links TRBV29-1 with TRBJ1-1, with unresolved D. CDR1 is SQVTM and CDR2 is ANQGSEA in the germline V gene. The CDR3 has 11 amino acids. V dropped 5 bases and J dropped 5 bases, with 9 bases sitting between them. CDR3 amino acids: CSVHAGTEAFF. Written as DNA, the CDR3 is TGCAGCGTTCACGCGGGGACTGAAGCTTTCTTT.